The 28 T cell receptor beta chains given below trace back to one sample, sequenced in a study of blood T cell repertoires in COVID-19. The data were produced by immunoSEQ multiplex PCR, yet TCRdb's version contains in-frame clones alone and is incomplete. The sample holds 200,000 to 250,000 clones, about 90% seen once. Sequenced sample: peripheral blood. The receptors originated from a woman in her fifties or sixties with acute or convalescent COVID-19.

The chain links TRBV6-6 to TRBJ2-5, with TRBD1 matching 7 bases. The J segment lost 3 bases and the V segment lost 8 bases, leaving 12 bases of the junction unmatched. The V gene's germline CDR1 is MNHNY and CDR2 SVGAGI (reference sequence). This CDR3 spans 15 amino acids. CDR3 bases: TGTGCCAGCGGTGAGGGGGCGAAAGGCGAAGAGACCCAGTACTTC. Encoded protein: CASGEGAKGEETQYF.

The V gene is TRBV24-1, the J gene TRBJ2-1; 8 nucleotides match TRBD1. V lost 4 bases to trimming and J lost 8 bases; unmatched junction nucleotides: 12. CDR1 KGHDR and CDR2 SFDVKD come from the germline V gene. This CDR3 is built from 16 residues. In nucleotides, the CDR3 is TGTGCCACCAGTGACCCGCAGGGGGCGCAAGGGGATGAGCAGTTCTTC. Its protein is CATSDPQGAQGDEQFF.

In nucleotides, the CDR3 is TGCGCCAGCAGCTTTGGGCCCTCTGGAAACACCATATATTTT. Amino acids: CASSFGPSGNTIYF. The gene calls are TRBV5-1 and TRBJ1-3, with D hard to call. Germline loops: CDR1 SGHRS, CDR2 YFSETQ. V was pared by 2 bases and J by 0 bases, with 6 bases between. The CDR3 has 14 residues.

This clone was counted a single time. This chain connects TRBV28 to TRBJ1-1; no definite D call. Germline lookup yields CDR1 MDHEN and CDR2 SYDVKM. Deletions cut 1 base from V and 3 bases from J, with 6 bases between. This CDR3 is 13 amino acids long. CDR3: CASSLSGYTEAFF. The CDR3 nucleotides read TGTGCCAGCAGTTTATCGGGGTACACTGAAGCTTTCTTT.

This clone came up once. The V gene is TRBV29-1, the J gene TRBJ2-7, with D possibly TRBD2 on 5 matching bases. Germline lookup yields CDR1 SQVTM and CDR2 ANQGSEA. This CDR3 has 13 residues. V lost 7 bases and J 2 bases, leaving 15 bases between the germline ends. The CDR3 sequence: CSARGAQTYEQYF. The CDR3 region has the DNA TGCAGCGCCCGGGGAGCGCAGACCTACGAGCAGTACTTC.

The rearrangement joins TRBV4-2 to TRBJ1-6; tentatively, D is TRBD1 (6 bases). CDR3 length equals 14 residues. Trimming left V 4 bases short and J 14 bases short, with 18 bases between. Germline values: CDR1 LGHNA, CDR2 YNFKEQ. The CDR3 loop is CASSRLEGGSALHF. As DNA, the CDR3 is TGTGCCAGCAGCCGCCTCGAAGGGGGTTCGGCCCTCCACTTT.

The V and J genes are TRBV19 and TRBJ1-5; a possible D gene is TRBD1 (5 bases). The CDR3 sequence is 17 residues long. Germline CDR1 and CDR2: LNHDA and SQIVND (reference sequence). The germline V and J ends were trimmed by 1 base and 0 bases, with 13 bases remaining between them. Here the CDR3 DNA reads TGTGCCAGTAGTATAGGCGGGGGGGGGAATAGCAATCAGCCCCAGCATTTT. It codes for CASSIGGGGNSNQPQHF.

The chain uses TRBV4-1 and TRBJ2-1; maybe TRBD1 (7 bases). The CDR3 has 16 residues. V gave up 0 bases and J gave up 8 bases, with 17 bases separating them. Germline-derived CDR1 and CDR2 are MGHRA and YSYEKL. The CDR3 coding sequence is TGCGCCAGCAGCCAAGAGCAGGGGGGTAGCTTGTATGAGCAGTTCTTC. Translating it yields CASSQEQGGSLYEQFF.

About this clone: An end of the junction differs from the germline gene, which may be a read error. CDR3: CASTLRQAGLEF. The DNA of the CDR3 is TGTGCCAGCACTTTAAGGCAAGCAGGCCTTGAATTT. The rearrangement joins TRBV12-3 or TRBV12-4 to TRBJ1-1, with unresolved D. The CDR3 is 12 amino acids.

The CDR3 loop is CASSLTDTGELFF. DNA of the CDR3: TGTGCCAGCAGCTTGACAGACACCGGGGAGCTGTTTTTT. V and J are TRBV11-2 and TRBJ2-2; TRBD1 is a possible D gene (5 bases). This CDR3 has 13 amino acids. Germline lookup yields CDR1 SGHAT and CDR2 FQNNGV. V was shortened by 3 bases and J by 3 bases, with 5 bases between the two germline ends.

This chain connects TRBV27 to TRBJ1-2; D call uncertain. The germline CDR1 and CDR2 sequences are MNHEY and SMNVEV (reference sequence). V lost 2 bases to trimming and J lost 2 bases, with 6 bases between them. The CDR3 consists of 13 residues. The CDR3 bases are TGTGCCAGCAGTTTAAGAGGGAACTATGGCTACACCTTC. Amino acids: CASSLRGNYGYTF.

The rearrangement joins TRBV11-2 to TRBJ1-3, with D hard to call. CDR1 is SGHAT, CDR2 FQNNGV, per germline. The CDR3 has 13 residues. V lost 4 bases, J lost 3 bases, and 7 bases lay in between. In DNA, the CDR3 is TGTGCCAGCAGCTCGAACAGTGGAAACACCATATATTTT. It is translated as CASSSNSGNTIYF.

The chain joins TRBV7-3 to TRBJ2-1; D is perhaps TRBD2 (6 bases). Trimming shortened V by 2 bases and J by 0 bases, and 11 bases separated the two germline ends. The germline gives CDR1 SGHTA, CDR2 FQGTGA. This CDR3 has 16 residues. The CDR3 sequence: CASSLRQTSSYNEQFF. CDR3 in DNA: TGTGCCAGCAGCTTACGGCAGACTAGCTCCTACAATGAGCAGTTCTTC.

This clone was seen only a few times. This sequence joins TRBV6-2 or TRBV6-3 and TRBJ2-7; 8 nucleotides match TRBD1. V was clipped by 5 bases and J by 7 bases; unmatched bases: 7. Germline CDR1 MNHEY, CDR2 SVGEGT. This CDR3 is 13 amino acids long. The CDR3 reads CASSRTGLREQYF. CDR3 nucleotide sequence: TGTGCCAGCAGTCGGACAGGGCTAAGGGAGCAGTACTTC.

This chain connects TRBV18 to TRBJ2-3; no clear D. The ends were cut back, 2 bases at V and 5 bases at J, with 8 bases in the middle. This CDR3 spans 13 amino acids. Germline V gene sequence: CDR1 KGHSH, CDR2 LQKENI. CDR3 DNA sequence: TGTGCCAGCTCACCAGGCTTCCAAGATACGCAGTATTTT. Protein sequence: CASSPGFQDTQYF.

The CDR3 is CASSVRAGGQVDEQFF. CDR3 bases: TGTGCCAGCAGCGTACGAGCGGGAGGGCAAGTCGATGAGCAGTTCTTC. V and J are TRBV9 and TRBJ2-1; 10 nucleotides align to TRBD2. This CDR3 is 16 amino acids long. The V gene end was trimmed by 1 base and the J gene end by 8 bases; junction bases not matched to a gene: 9. CDR1 is SGDLS and CDR2 is YYNGEE in the germline V gene.

J is TRBJ2-1 and V is TRBV3-1 (or the pseudogene TRBV3-2); 15 positions agree with TRBD2. The ends lost 1 base at V and 6 bases at J; junction bases unmatched: 4. The CDR3 has 17 amino acids. In germline, CDR1 is LGHDT, CDR2 YNNKEL (reference sequence). The CDR3 is CASSQVGLAGGTNEQFF. The CDR3 region has the DNA TGTGCCAGCAGCCAAGTAGGACTAGCGGGGGGGACCAATGAGCAGTTCTTC.

The V call is TRBV13, the J call TRBJ2-6; D may be TRBD2 (6 bases). Trimming pared 2 bases from V and 4 bases from J, leaving 15 bases between. The germline V gene encodes CDR1 PRHDT and CDR2 FYEKMQ (reference sequence). The CDR3 extends over 17 amino acids. Here the CDR3 reads CASSLWGEPLGANVLTF. In DNA form, the CDR3 reads TGTGCCAGCAGCTTATGGGGGGAGCCTCTGGGGGCCAACGTCCTGACTTTC.

This sequence joins TRBV4-2 and TRBJ1-2, with D possibly matching TRBD1 (5 bases). The V and J ends lost 1 base and 0 bases respectively, with 6 bases between them. Germline V lookup: CDR1 LGHNA, CDR2 YNFKEQ. The CDR3 consists of 14 residues. As DNA, the CDR3 is TGTGCCAGCAGCCAAGGGACAACTAACTATGGCTACACCTTC. Translating it yields CASSQGTTNYGYTF.

The rearrangement joins TRBV7-2 to TRBJ2-1; D might be TRBD2 (5 bases). Germline CDR1 and CDR2: SGHTA and FQGNSA. The CDR3 consists of 15 residues. With 4 bases removed from V and 6 bases from J, the gap between germline ends came to 16 bases. Here the CDR3 reads CASSSGRTGFNEQFF. The CDR3 DNA reads as TGTGCCAGCAGCTCCGGGCGTACGGGGTTCAATGAGCAGTTCTTC.

The rearrangement uses TRBV6-5 and TRBJ1-4, with D unresolved. The CDR3 is 13 residues long. Trimming took off 6 bases at V and 13 bases at J, with 18 bases between the two ends. Germline V CDR1 and CDR2: MNHEY, SVGAGI. CDR3 DNA sequence: TGTGCCAGCAGACCCACCGGGGAGGAAGTACTGTTTTTT. This encodes CASRPTGEEVLFF.

This clone was counted once. V and J are TRBV19 and TRBJ2-1; 8 bases map to TRBD2. V shed 6 bases and J 6 bases; nucleotides not matched to a gene: 7. The CDR3 totals 14 residues. Germline loops: CDR1 LNHDA, CDR2 SQIVND (reference sequence). The CDR3 coding sequence is TGTGCCAGTAGCGGGGGGGCCATGAGCAATGAGCAGTTCTTC. Amino acids: CASSGGAMSNEQFF.

The chain recombines TRBV28 with TRBJ2-3, with 10 bases fitting TRBD2. The V gene's germline CDR1 is MDHEN and CDR2 SYDVKM. There are 18 residues in the CDR3. V lost 5 bases and J lost 3; bases outside the gene matches: 14. CDR3 bases: TGTGCCAGCAGTCAAAGGCATAGGGCTAGCGGGAGTACAGATACGCAGTATTTT. This gives the protein CASSQRHRASGSTDTQYF.

This chain connects TRBV6-2 or TRBV6-3 to TRBJ1-2; 9 nucleotides line up with TRBD1. Looked up from germline, CDR1 is MNHEY and CDR2 is SVGEGT. V shed 6 bases, J shed 5 bases, and the junction held 10 bases outside the gene matches. The length of the CDR3 is 15 residues. The CDR3 is CASRPPGTGSYGYTF. CDR3 coding DNA: TGTGCCAGCAGACCTCCCGGGACAGGGTCGTATGGCTACACCTTC.

V is TRBV6-5 and J is TRBJ1-2, with 9 nucleotides matching TRBD1. Germline-derived CDR1 and CDR2 are MNHEY and SVGAGI. With 6 bases clipped from V and 5 bases from J, the junction kept 7 bases outside the gene matches. This CDR3 is 14 amino acids long. CDR3 loop: CASSGQGIGYGYTF. CDR3 in DNA: TGTGCCAGCAGCGGACAGGGGATAGGGTATGGCTACACCTTC.

This chain joins TRBV4-1 and TRBJ2-7; 15 nucleotides align to TRBD2. The CDR3 has 18 amino acids. The trim removed 3 bases at V and 5 bases at J, leaving 11 bases unmatched. Germline V gives CDR1 MGHRA, CDR2 YSYEKL. CDR3 amino acids: CASSQISRGLAGGDEQYF. The CDR3 DNA sequence: TGCGCCAGCAGCCAGATATCCCGAGGACTAGCGGGAGGGGACGAGCAGTACTTC.

This clone was detected only once. The V and J genes are TRBV11-2 and TRBJ2-1, with 7 bases identical to TRBD2. V lost 1 base and J lost 5; bases outside the gene matches: 2. Germline lookup yields CDR1 SGHAT and CDR2 FQNNGV. The CDR3 has 14 amino acids. CDR3 DNA sequence: TGTGCCAGCAGCTTAGGGCTAGCGGACAATGAGCAGTTCTTC. Amino acid sequence: CASSLGLADNEQFF.

The rearrangement joins TRBV20-1 to TRBJ2-3, with 8 nucleotides matching TRBD2. V lost 3 bases, J lost 0 bases, and 14 bases stayed unmatched. This CDR3 contains 18 residues. Germline V gene sequence: CDR1 DFQATT, CDR2 SNEGSKA (reference sequence). The CDR3 nucleotides are TGCAGTGCTAGTTGCCCAGCGGGGGCGCATACTAGCACAGATACGCAGTATTTT. Residues: CSASCPAGAHTSTDTQYF.